The 18 T cell receptor beta chains presented below share a single source sample, sequenced in a study of blood T cell repertoires in COVID-19. Sequencing was performed with immunoSEQ multiplex PCR; in TCRdb, only in-frame clones are kept and a portion is missing. This table has about 83,000 clones, about 90% appearing once. Sequencing used peripheral blood. These receptors were collected from a woman aged 50 to 60 with active or convalescent COVID-19.

The genes are TRBV19 and TRBJ1-2; D possibly corresponds to TRBD1 (5 bases). The length of the CDR3 is 14 residues. In germline, CDR1 is LNHDA, CDR2 SQIVND (reference sequence). The V end lost 7 bases, the J end lost 8 bases, and 20 bases lay between the germline ends. DNA for the CDR3: TGTGCCAGTACCCTGGACAAAGGGATCGGGGGCTACACCTTC. It yields the protein CASTLDKGIGGYTF.

The chain is built from TRBV7-9 and TRBJ2-1, with TRBD1 identical over 10 bases. Germline CDR1 SEHNR, CDR2 FQNEAQ (reference sequence). V was pared by 4 bases and J by 8 bases, with 11 bases of the junction left unmatched. This CDR3 contains 16 residues. CDR3 sequence: CASSSQDRGEDDEQFF. DNA for the CDR3: TGTGCCAGCAGCTCTCAGGACAGGGGGGAAGACGATGAGCAGTTCTTC.

V gene TRBV4-2 combines with J gene TRBJ2-7, with D possibly TRBD1 on 5 matching bases. CDR1 is LGHNA and CDR2 is YNFKEQ in the germline V gene. The germline V and J ends were trimmed by 0 bases and 4 bases, with 16 bases remaining between them. CDR3 length: 16 amino acids. CDR3 loop: CASSQDRQGDGYEQYF. The CDR3 DNA follows: TGTGCCAGCAGCCAAGATAGGCAGGGTGATGGGTACGAGCAGTACTTC.

The CDR3 region is CASSFREAQPQHF. The CDR3 DNA reads TGTGCCAGCAGTTTCCGGGAAGCTCAGCCCCAGCATTTT. The rearrangement links TRBV27 to TRBJ1-5; D is ambiguous. CDR1 and CDR2 from the germline V gene are MNHEY and SMNVEV (reference sequence). The CDR3 covers 13 residues. Trimming cost V 3 bases and J 6 bases, with 9 bases left between them.

V usage is TRBV5-1 and J usage is TRBJ2-6; TRBD1 agrees at 9 bases. This CDR3 is built from 18 residues. Germline values: CDR1 SGHRS, CDR2 YFSETQ. V lost 2 bases and J lost 1; bases outside the gene matches: 7. CDR3 DNA sequence: TGCGCCAGCAGCTTAACCGGGACAGGGAGATCTGGGGCCAACGTCCTGACTTTC. Translation gives CASSLTGTGRSGANVLTF.

The rearrangement joins TRBV12-3 or TRBV12-4 to TRBJ2-1; 8 bases map to TRBD2. This CDR3 contains 13 residues. J was trimmed by 8 bases and V by 8 bases; bases with no gene match: 8. CDR3 nucleotide sequence: TGTGCCAGCGTCGGGGGGGGGCCATATGAGCAGTTCTTC. Its translation is CASVGGGPYEQFF.

This chain links TRBV3-1 (or the pseudogene TRBV3-2) with TRBJ1-3, with a tentative D call TRBD1 (6 bases). CDR1 is LGHDT and CDR2 is YNNKEL in the germline V gene (reference sequence). The length of the CDR3 is 15 residues. Trimming left V 1 base short and J 5 bases short, with 12 bases between. The CDR3 coding sequence is TGTGCCAGCAGCCAAGCCCGGACAGTACGAAACACCATATATTTT. The encoded protein is CASSQARTVRNTIYF.

This sequence joins TRBV11-1 and TRBJ1-2, with 8 bases lining up with TRBD1. CDR1 SGHAT and CDR2 FQDESV come from the germline V gene (reference sequence). J was trimmed by 4 bases and V by 5 bases; bases with no gene match: 6. This CDR3 spans 14 amino acids. The CDR3 protein is CASSPGQGGYGYTF. CDR3 DNA sequence: TGTGCCAGCAGCCCCGGACAGGGTGGCTATGGCTACACCTTC.

This clone was seen a single time. The chain joins TRBV11-1 to TRBJ2-3; possible D gene TRBD1, 6 bases. Germline CDR1 and CDR2: SGHAT and FQDESV (reference sequence). The length of the CDR3 is 17 residues. V was cut by 0 bases and J by 2 bases, with 15 bases left in between. CDR3 DNA sequence: TGTGCCAGCAGCTTAGCGGATGGACAGTCCCTCACAGATACGCAGTATTTT. This codes for CASSLADGQSLTDTQYF.

A few counts support this clone. The V call is TRBV7-9, the J call TRBJ2-7; D is perhaps TRBD1 (5 bases). Germline V gives CDR1 SEHNR, CDR2 FQNEAQ (reference sequence). Trimming shortened V by 0 bases and J by 6 bases, and 9 bases separated the two germline ends. CDR3 length: 13 amino acids. The CDR3 DNA reads TGTGCCAGCAGCTTAGCGTTTAGGGGCGAGCAGTACTTC. Translated: CASSLAFRGEQYF.

This clone has only a few counts. Different DNA sequences within this sample yield the same CDR3. V is TRBV7-2 and J is TRBJ1-5, with 7 bases aligning to TRBD1. The CDR3 sequence is 14 residues long. Germline values: CDR1 SGHTA, CDR2 FQGNSA. The V and J ends lost 4 bases and 3 bases, in that order; junction bases with no gene match: 3. CDR3 residues: CASSSGQPNQPQHF. The CDR3 region has the DNA TGTGCCAGCAGCTCGGGACAGCCCAATCAGCCCCAGCATTTT. The complete variable domain, with remaining parts taken from reference TRBV7-2 and TRBJ1-5, reads GAGVSQSPSNKVTEKGKDVELRCDPISGHTALYWYRQSLGQGLEFLIYFQGNSAPDKSGLPSDRFSAERTGGSVSTLTIQRTQQEDSAVYLCASSSGQPNQPQHFGDGTRLSIL.

CDR3: CASSYRTGGSDTQYF. CDR3 nucleotide sequence: TGTGCCAGTAGTTATAGGACAGGGGGCTCAGATACGCAGTATTTT. The chain couples TRBV19 to TRBJ2-3; 11 nucleotides agree with TRBD1. The CDR3 contains 15 residues. The junction had 5 bases not matched to a gene; V was cut back by 5 bases and J by 4 bases. CDR1 and CDR2 (germline): LNHDA, SQIVND (reference sequence).

The chain employs TRBV24-1 and TRBJ1-5; D is perhaps TRBD1 (5 bases). The germline V and J ends were trimmed by 9 bases and 0 bases, with 14 bases remaining between them. Per the germline V gene, CDR1 is KGHDR and CDR2 is SFDVKD. The CDR3 loop spans 15 amino acids. The CDR3 reads CATQNGGNSNQPQHF. CDR3 nucleotide sequence: TGTGCCACCCAAAACGGGGGGAATAGCAATCAGCCCCAGCATTTT.

The chain recombines TRBV3-1 (or the pseudogene TRBV3-2) with TRBJ1-1, with D possibly TRBD1 on 6 matching bases. V shed 3 bases and J shed 1 base, with 12 bases lying between them. In germline, CDR1 is LGHDT, CDR2 YNNKEL (reference sequence). CDR3 length equals 15 residues. CDR3 nucleotide sequence: TGTGCCAGCAGCCAGCCAGGGGTGAAGAACACTGAAGCTTTCTTT. It is translated as CASSQPGVKNTEAFF.

J is TRBJ1-1 and V is TRBV27; the D gene is possibly TRBD1 (6 bases). The CDR3 is 15 amino acids. Trimming took off 8 bases at V and 3 bases at J, with 19 bases between the two ends. Germline loops: CDR1 MNHEY, CDR2 SMNVEV (reference sequence). CDR3 DNA sequence: TGTGCCAGCTGGGAGGGTGGGGGCAGGCACACTGAAGCTTTCTTT. Amino acid sequence: CASWEGGGRHTEAFF.

The chain links TRBV6-5 to TRBJ2-4; maybe TRBD2 (7 bases). The CDR3 is made up of 14 amino acids. Germline values: CDR1 MNHEY, CDR2 SVGAGI. With 8 bases removed from V and 5 bases from J, the gap between germline ends came to 16 bases. The CDR3 reads CASSRGGQENIQYF. The CDR3 region has the DNA TGTGCCAGCTCAAGGGGGGGGCAGGAAAACATTCAGTACTTC.

The rearrangement joins TRBV6-5 to TRBJ1-2; no reliable D call. Per germline, CDR1 MNHEY and CDR2 SVGAGI. The CDR3 totals 11 residues. Trimming removed 8 bases from V and 7 bases from J, with 11 bases in between. DNA of the CDR3: TGTGCCAGCGGTACGGTCGGTGGCTACACCTTC. The encoded protein is CASGTVGGYTF.

CDR3 nucleotides: TGTGCCAGCTCCACGAGGCCAGTCAGCTCCTACGAGCAGTACTTC. It specifies CASSTRPVSSYEQYF. The V gene is TRBV18, the J gene TRBJ2-7; D call uncertain. V was trimmed by 6 bases and J by 0 bases, leaving 15 bases between them. The length of the CDR3 is 15 residues. The germline CDR1 and CDR2 sequences are KGHSH and LQKENI.